Listed here are 29 T cell receptor beta chains from one sample, sequenced in a study of shared T cell receptors in the human thymus. Libraries were prepared by immunoSEQ multiplex PCR; TCRdb keeps only in-frame clonotypes and omits some of them. The repertoire includes approximately 660,000 clones, around nine tenths of them detected once, and 0.0095% to 0.012% sits in the top ten. These data also formed part of another study, on human thymus T cells.

Sequencing used thymocytes. The receptors stem from a boy younger than two with a congenital heart defect.

The rearrangement links TRBV28 to TRBJ2-7, with D perhaps TRBD1 (6 bases). V dropped 4 bases and J dropped 2 bases, with 18 bases sitting between them. Germline V gene lookup returns CDR1 MDHEN and CDR2 SYDVKM. The CDR3 loop spans 16 amino acids. CDR3 nucleotide sequence: TGTGCCAGCAGTTCCTCATGGTGGCAGGGGACCTACGAGCAGTACTTC. Translation: CASSSSWWQGTYEQYF.

This clone was found once. The chain carries TRBV19 and TRBJ2-2; 8 nucleotides agree with TRBD1. V was clipped by 5 bases and J by 5 bases; unmatched bases: 13. Germline V lookup: CDR1 LNHDA, CDR2 SQIVND (reference sequence). The CDR3 extends over 17 amino acids. CDR3 DNA sequence: TGTGCCAGTAGTTTCGGAGCCTACAGGGGGAGGACCGGGGAGCTGTTTTTT. Translated: CASSFGAYRGRTGELFF.

The chain couples TRBV21-1 to TRBJ2-7; TRBD1, as called in the table, went unchecked against the DNA. TRBV21-1 is listed as a pseudogene. This CDR3 region has 13 residues. DNA for the CDR3: TGTGCCAGCAGCAGTACAGGCTCCTACGAGCAGTACTTC. Translation gives CASSSTGSYEQYF.

This clone appeared once. This chain uses TRBV13 with TRBJ2-7; D remains ambiguous. The CDR3 extends over 11 amino acids. With 3 bases removed from V and 4 bases from J, the gap between germline ends came to 4 bases. CDR1 and CDR2 (germline): PRHDT, FYEKMQ (reference sequence). The DNA of the CDR3 is TGTGCCAGCAGCTTCCGTTACGAGCAGTACTTC. It encodes CASSFRYEQYF.

The V gene is TRBV5-4, the J gene TRBJ1-4; D perhaps matches TRBD1 (5 bases). The CDR3 spans 15 residues. The V end lost 4 bases, the J end lost 0 bases, and 10 bases lay between the germline ends. CDR1 SGHNT and CDR2 YYREEE come from the germline V gene (reference sequence). CDR3 bases: TGTGCCAGCAGCGTTGGGGGGACAACTAATGAAAAACTGTTTTTT. Protein sequence: CASSVGGTTNEKLFF.

The gene calls are TRBV19 and TRBJ1-5, with 9 bases aligning to TRBD1. V was pared by 1 base and J by 5 bases, with 6 bases of the junction left unmatched. From germline, CDR1 is LNHDA and CDR2 SQIVND (reference sequence). CDR3 length equals 16 residues. The chain's CDR3 is CASSIGPGQGDQPQHF. The CDR3 nucleotides read TGTGCCAGTAGTATAGGACCGGGACAGGGCGATCAGCCCCAGCATTTT.

The chain is built from TRBV30 and TRBJ1-1; TRBD1 matches 11 bases. J gave up 8 bases and V 2 bases, and 13 bases lay outside the gene matches. The CDR3 is made up of 16 amino acids. CDR1 and CDR2 from the germline V gene are GTSNPN and SVGIG (reference sequence). CDR3 amino acids: CAWSPHTGQGAKEAFF. The CDR3 DNA reads as TGTGCCTGGAGTCCCCACACCGGACAGGGGGCTAAAGAAGCTTTCTTT.

This clone has just one count. The chain employs TRBV11-2 and TRBJ1-3; no definite D call. CDR3 length: 16 amino acids. Germline-derived CDR1 and CDR2 are SGHAT and FQNNGV. Trimming took off 0 bases at V and 2 bases at J, with 11 bases between the two ends. CDR3 amino acids: CASSLDKGGPGNTIYF. The CDR3 bases are TGTGCCAGCAGCTTAGATAAAGGAGGTCCTGGAAACACCATATATTTT.

The chain carries TRBV6-1 and TRBJ1-3; 7 bases align to TRBD1. With V trimmed by 2 bases and J by 0 bases, 13 bases remained unmatched. The CDR3 runs 19 residues. CDR1 and CDR2 (germline): MNHNS, SASEGT. CDR3 bases: TGTGCCAGCAGTGAACCGCCCTCCGGGACAGCCGACTCTGGAAACACCATATATTTT. This codes for CASSEPPSGTADSGNTIYF.

This rearrangement joins TRBV18 to TRBJ1-1; 11 nucleotides line up with TRBD1. The CDR3 sequence is 15 residues long. Germline V gene data show CDR1 as KGHSH and CDR2 as LQKENI. V was pared by 3 bases and J by 3 bases, with 3 bases of the junction left unmatched. The DNA for the CDR3 is TGTGCCAGCTCACCGGACAGGGGGCAGGACACTGAAGCTTTCTTT. Amino acid sequence: CASSPDRGQDTEAFF.

The chain has TRBV3-2 and TRBJ2-1; the table's D call TRBD2 went unverified against the DNA. TRBV3-2 is given as a pseudogene. The CDR3 has 9 amino acids. The CDR3 is CASSPEQFF. DNA for the CDR3: TGTGCCAGCAGCCCGGAGCAGTTCTTC.

This sequence joins TRBV11-3 and TRBJ2-3; maybe TRBD2 (5 bases). CDR3 length equals 16 residues. Trimming took 1 base from V and 0 from J, leaving 11 bases between them. Germline loops: CDR1 SGHNT, CDR2 YENEEA. CDR3 sequence reads: CASSLVGSVSTDTQYF. The CDR3, as DNA: TGTGCCAGCAGCTTAGTAGGTAGCGTCAGCACAGATACGCAGTATTTT.

This chain uses TRBV6-1 with TRBJ2-2, with D perhaps matching TRBD2 (5 bases). V lost 5 bases, J lost 8 bases, and 18 bases lay in between. This CDR3 has 15 residues. Germline-derived CDR1 and CDR2 are MNHNS and SASEGT. CDR3 coding DNA: TGTGCCAGCAGTCATCGGGAAAGAGGGTGTGGGGAGCTGTTTTTT. Translated: CASSHRERGCGELFF.

A single count supports this clone. This chain uses TRBV15 with TRBJ2-7, with 7 bases identical to TRBD2. The CDR3 has 12 amino acids. V lost 9 bases to trimming and J lost 7 bases; unmatched junction nucleotides: 9. Germline loops: CDR1 LNHNV, CDR2 YYDKDF (reference sequence). The CDR3 DNA reads as TGTGCCACGGGGGGGACTTCTGGGGAGCAGTACTTC. This translates into CATGGTSGEQYF.

This clone was seen a few times. The rearrangement uses TRBV6-1 and TRBJ2-1; 10 bases are shared with TRBD2. V was clipped by 0 bases and J by 0 bases; unmatched bases: 20. The CDR3 runs to 23 residues. Germline CDR1 MNHNS, CDR2 SASEGT. The CDR3 is CASSEAGPGPGLAAPRSYNEQFF. The CDR3 bases are TGTGCCAGCAGTGAAGCGGGACCGGGGCCTGGACTAGCGGCACCTCGCTCCTACAATGAGCAGTTCTTC.

This chain joins TRBV28 and TRBJ1-3; 7 bases are shared with TRBD1. There are 12 residues in the CDR3. The V gene's germline CDR1 is MDHEN and CDR2 SYDVKM. The V segment lost 4 bases and the J segment 10 bases; nucleotides outside the gene matches: 4. CDR3 sequence reads: CASSSPTGTIYF. Written as DNA, the CDR3 is TGTGCCAGCAGTTCCCCGACAGGGACCATATATTTT.

The chain carries TRBV4-3 and TRBJ2-3; D not certain. The V end was cut by 0 bases, the J end by 1 base, with 14 bases between. The CDR3 covers 17 residues. Germline loops: CDR1 LGHNA, CDR2 YSLEER. This chain's CDR3 is CASSQESCGPCTDTQYF. CDR3 nucleotides: TGCGCCAGCAGCCAAGAAAGTTGTGGGCCCTGCACAGATACGCAGTATTTT.

The J gene is TRBJ2-5, the V gene TRBV5-1, with unresolved D. Germline V gives CDR1 SGHRS, CDR2 YFSETQ. There are 12 residues in the CDR3. The V gene lost 4 bases and the J gene lost 1 base, with 5 bases spanning the gap. CDR3: CASSPVQETQYF. DNA of the CDR3: TGCGCCAGCAGCCCCGTCCAAGAGACCCAGTACTTC.

The chain links TRBV9 to TRBJ2-1, with 11 bases identical to TRBD1. Losses at the gene ends were 4 bases for V and 4 bases for J; bases not matched to a gene: 4. Germline-derived CDR1 and CDR2 are SGDLS and YYNGEE. This CDR3 spans 15 amino acids. CDR3 in amino acids: CASSPGTGGYNEQFF. CDR3 coding DNA: TGTGCCAGCAGCCCCGGGACAGGGGGATACAATGAGCAGTTCTTC. The whole variable domain, remainder taken from reference TRBV9 and TRBJ2-1, is DSGVTQTPKHLITATGQRVTLRCSPRSGDLSVYWYQQSLDQGLQFLIQYYNGEERAKGNILERFSAQQFPDLHSELNLSSLELGDSALYFCASSPGTGGYNEQFFGPGTRLTVL.

The chain combines TRBV29-1 with TRBJ2-5; 10 nucleotides align to TRBD2. The trim removed 3 bases at V and 0 bases at J, leaving 4 bases unmatched. The CDR3 covers 15 residues. The germline V gene has CDR1 SQVTM and CDR2 ANQGSEA. CDR3 nucleotides: TGCAGCGTTGAGGCACTAGCGGGACACCAAGAGACCCAGTACTTC. Protein sequence: CSVEALAGHQETQYF.

V is TRBV27 and J is TRBJ2-3, with 7 bases matching TRBD2. The CDR3 loop spans 15 amino acids. Trimming took 6 bases from V and 0 from J; bases not matched to a gene: 6. Germline V gene lookup returns CDR1 MNHEY and CDR2 SMNVEV (reference sequence). The CDR3 region has the DNA TGTGCCAGCAGGCAGAGCGGGATTAGCACAGATACGCAGTATTTT. As protein: CASRQSGISTDTQYF.

The gene calls are TRBV10-3 and TRBJ2-1; 7 bases line up with TRBD2. V gave up 6 bases and J gave up 0 bases; unmatched junction bases: 11. Germline lookup yields CDR1 ENHRY and CDR2 SYGVKD. The CDR3 spans 17 residues. The CDR3 spells CAISLLAALSSYNEQFF. Written as DNA, the CDR3 is TGTGCCATCAGCCTTCTAGCGGCCCTGAGCTCCTACAATGAGCAGTTCTTC.

This clone has a single count. This chain connects TRBV19 to TRBJ2-7, with D perhaps TRBD1 (6 bases). Looked up from germline, CDR1 is LNHDA and CDR2 is SQIVND (reference sequence). Trimming removed 4 bases from V and 3 bases from J, with 19 bases in between. CDR3 length equals 16 residues. CDR3 coding DNA: TGTGCCAGTAGTAGGGGCTGGGGGCCCACCATCTACGAGCAGTACTTC. Its protein product is CASSRGWGPTIYEQYF.

This chain links TRBV30 with TRBJ2-7; D gene unclear. This CDR3 region has 13 residues. The germline gives CDR1 GTSNPN, CDR2 SVGIG (reference sequence). V gave up 7 bases and J gave up 7 bases, with 20 bases separating them. The CDR3 coding sequence is TGTGCCTCTCTTGGCGGCCCCGCCGGGGAGCAGTACTTC. This codes for CASLGGPAGEQYF.

The gene calls are TRBV5-4 and TRBJ2-7, with D unclear. The germline V gene has CDR1 SGHNT and CDR2 YYREEE (reference sequence). Trimming left V 1 base short and J 5 bases short, with 7 bases between. There are 12 residues in the CDR3. The CDR3 DNA reads TGTGCCAGCAGCTTGTCCGAGGACGAGCAGTACTTC. This codes for CASSLSEDEQYF.

This clone was counted between two and nine times. This chain joins TRBV2 and TRBJ1-4; 8 bases line up with TRBD1. In germline, CDR1 is SNHLY, CDR2 FYNNEI. Germline trimming cut 2 bases from V and 0 bases from J; bases unmatched to any gene: 11. The length of the CDR3 is 19 residues. CDR3 DNA sequence: TGTGCCAGCAGTGAATTAGGGACAGGTCCAAATTCAACTAATGAAAAACTGTTTTTT. Protein: CASSELGTGPNSTNEKLFF.

The CDR3 DNA reads TGTGCCAGCAGCTTGGGTCGGTGGGGACTAGACAGCACAGATACGCAGTATTTT. Its translation is CASSLGRWGLDSTDTQYF. The gene calls are TRBV5-6 and TRBJ2-3, with 8 bases fitting TRBD2. After removal of 0 bases from V and 0 bases from J, the junction contained 9 bases not matched to a gene. The CDR3 runs to 18 residues. Germline loops: CDR1 SGHDT, CDR2 YYEEEE.

The chain has TRBV7-9 and TRBJ2-7, with TRBD1 matching over 9 bases. The CDR3 runs to 15 residues. J lost 6 bases, V lost 5 bases, and 11 bases had no gene match. The germline V gene encodes CDR1 SEHNR and CDR2 FQNEAQ (reference sequence). The CDR3 sequence: CASSPIGQGFAEQYF. The CDR3 nucleotides are TGTGCCAGCAGCCCAATCGGACAGGGGTTCGCCGAGCAGTACTTC.

This clone appeared a single time. J is TRBJ2-3 and V is TRBV28; a possible D gene is TRBD2 (7 bases). V was clipped by 3 bases and J by 2 bases, with 24 bases between them. This CDR3 has 19 amino acids. The germline V gene encodes CDR1 MDHEN and CDR2 SYDVKM. The CDR3 DNA sequence: TGTGCCAGCAGTTTTGCCAGCGGGACCGAGGGGGTGGTCACAGATACGCAGTATTTT. Its translation is CASSFASGTEGVVTDTQYF. The whole variable domain, remainder taken from reference TRBV28 and TRBJ2-3, is DVKVTQSSRYLVKRTGEKVFLECVQDMDHENMFWYRQDPGLGLRLIYFSYDVKMKEKGDIPEGYSVSREKKERFSLILESASTNQTSMYLCASSFASGTEGVVTDTQYFGPGTRLTVL.